Below, 3 T cell receptor beta chains from the same sample are listed, as sequenced in a study of beta chain features in type 1 diabetes. Expressed TCRB transcripts were sequenced after all isolated RNA was converted to cDNA. Libraries were prepared by immunoSEQ multiplex PCR; TCRdb keeps only in-frame clonotypes and omits some of them. The sample has about 620,000 clones, about a sixth seen once. Sample: naive CD4+ T cells from blood. Every receptor here comes from a man aged 18-30 years in good health.

The V gene is TRBV11-3, the J gene TRBJ2-2; D remains unclear. The CDR3 is made up of 15 amino acids. V shed 9 bases and J shed 7 bases, with 21 bases lying between them. Germline CDR1 is SGHNT and CDR2 is YENEEA. The CDR3 bases are TGTGCCAGGAGCCCGCGTAGGGTAATTAACGGGGAGCTGTTTTTT. Protein product: CARSPRRVINGELFF.

The chain links TRBV30 to TRBJ1-3; D unclear. In germline, CDR1 is GTSNPN, CDR2 SVGIG (reference sequence). The V and J ends lost 1 base and 0 bases respectively, with 13 bases between them. There are 16 residues in the CDR3. The DNA of the CDR3 is TGTGCCTGGAGTGGGGGAACGTTCATCTCTGGAAACACCATATATTTT. Its translation is CAWSGGTFISGNTIYF.

This clone was found a few times. The V gene is TRBV25-1, the J gene TRBJ1-3; no clear D gene. CDR3 length: 12 amino acids. CDR1 is MGHDK, CDR2 SYGVNS, per germline. V was cut by 7 bases and J by 3 bases, with 7 bases left in between. The CDR3 DNA reads TGTGCCAGCACCTATCGTGGAAACACCATATATTTT. Protein: CASTYRGNTIYF.